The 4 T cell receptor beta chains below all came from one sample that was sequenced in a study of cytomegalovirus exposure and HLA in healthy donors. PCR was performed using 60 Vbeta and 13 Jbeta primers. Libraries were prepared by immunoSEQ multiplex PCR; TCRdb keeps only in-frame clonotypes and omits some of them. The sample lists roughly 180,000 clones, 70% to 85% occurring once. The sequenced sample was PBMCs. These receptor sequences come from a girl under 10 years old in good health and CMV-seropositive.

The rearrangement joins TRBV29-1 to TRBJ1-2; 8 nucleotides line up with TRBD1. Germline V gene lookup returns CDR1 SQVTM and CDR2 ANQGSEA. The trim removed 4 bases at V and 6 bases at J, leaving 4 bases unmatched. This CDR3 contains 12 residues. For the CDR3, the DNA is TGCAGCGTTGTTCCAGGGGGCAATGGCTACACCTTC. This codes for CSVVPGGNGYTF.

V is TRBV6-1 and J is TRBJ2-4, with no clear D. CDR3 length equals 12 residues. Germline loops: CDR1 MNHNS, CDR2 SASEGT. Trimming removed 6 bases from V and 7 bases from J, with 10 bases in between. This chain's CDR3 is CASRTPRNIQYF. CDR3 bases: TGTGCCAGCAGAACCCCGAGGAACATTCAGTACTTC.

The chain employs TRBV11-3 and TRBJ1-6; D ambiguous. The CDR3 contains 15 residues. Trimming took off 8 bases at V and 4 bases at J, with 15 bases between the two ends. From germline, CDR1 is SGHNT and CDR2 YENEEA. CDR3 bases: TGTGCCAGCCGCCGTGTCCCAGATTATAATTCACCCCTCCACTTT. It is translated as CASRRVPDYNSPLHF.

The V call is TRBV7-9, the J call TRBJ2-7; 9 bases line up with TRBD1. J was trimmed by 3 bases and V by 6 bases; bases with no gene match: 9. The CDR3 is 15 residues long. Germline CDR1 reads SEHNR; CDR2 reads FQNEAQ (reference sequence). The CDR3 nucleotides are TGTGCCAGCAGTTCAAGGACAGGGGTACTCTACGAGCAGTACTTC. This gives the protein CASSSRTGVLYEQYF.